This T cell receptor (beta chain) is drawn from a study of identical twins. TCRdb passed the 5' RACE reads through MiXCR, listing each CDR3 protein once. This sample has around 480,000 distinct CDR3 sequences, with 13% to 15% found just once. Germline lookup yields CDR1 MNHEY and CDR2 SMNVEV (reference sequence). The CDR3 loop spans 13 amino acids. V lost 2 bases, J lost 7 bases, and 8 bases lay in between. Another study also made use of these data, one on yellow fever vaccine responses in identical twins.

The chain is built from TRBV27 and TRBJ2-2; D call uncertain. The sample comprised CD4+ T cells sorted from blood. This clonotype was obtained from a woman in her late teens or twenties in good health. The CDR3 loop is CASSLPGRGELFF. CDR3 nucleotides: TGTGCCAGCAGTTTACCCGGACGCGGGGAGCTGTTTTTT.